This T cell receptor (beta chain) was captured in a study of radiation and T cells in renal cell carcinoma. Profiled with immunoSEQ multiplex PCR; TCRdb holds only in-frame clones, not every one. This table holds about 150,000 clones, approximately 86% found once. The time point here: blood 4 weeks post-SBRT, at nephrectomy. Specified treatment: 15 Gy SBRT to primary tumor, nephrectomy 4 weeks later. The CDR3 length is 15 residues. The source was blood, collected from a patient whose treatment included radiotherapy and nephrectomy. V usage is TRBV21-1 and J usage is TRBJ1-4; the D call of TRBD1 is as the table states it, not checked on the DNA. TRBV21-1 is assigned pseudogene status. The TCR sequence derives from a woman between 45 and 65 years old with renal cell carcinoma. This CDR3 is CASSNVRATNEKLFF. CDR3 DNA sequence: TGTGCCAGCAGCAACGTCAGGGCAACTAATGAAAAACTGTTTTTT.